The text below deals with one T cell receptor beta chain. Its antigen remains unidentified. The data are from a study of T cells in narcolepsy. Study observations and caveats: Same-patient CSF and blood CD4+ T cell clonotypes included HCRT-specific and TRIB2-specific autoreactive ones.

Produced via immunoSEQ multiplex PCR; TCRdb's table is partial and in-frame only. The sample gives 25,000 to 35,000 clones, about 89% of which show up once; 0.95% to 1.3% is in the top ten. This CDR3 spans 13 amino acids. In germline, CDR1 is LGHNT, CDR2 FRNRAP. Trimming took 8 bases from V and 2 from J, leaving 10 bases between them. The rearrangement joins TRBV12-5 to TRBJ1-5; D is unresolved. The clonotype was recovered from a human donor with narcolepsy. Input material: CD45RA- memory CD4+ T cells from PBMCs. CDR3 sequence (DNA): TGTGCTAGTTCGCCGGAGGGCAATCAGCCCCAGCATTTT. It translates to CASSPEGNQPQHF.